This T cell receptor beta chain was found in a study of blood T cell repertoires in COVID-19. The overall study: Donors in the United States, Italy and Spain gave samples during acute or convalescent COVID-19. T cells, B-cell-depleted T cells, or PBMCs provided the cDNA or gDNA that served as material.

V lost 8 bases and J lost 0; bases outside the gene matches: 11. This CDR3 contains 18 residues. Germline V gene lookup returns CDR1 SNHLY and CDR2 FYNNEI. The table lists this clone with a count of one. Methods used by the authors: Reference gene primer amplification in the assay estimated nucleated cell counts. The method was immunoSEQ multiplex PCR; TCRdb's version includes in-frame clones alone and lacks a portion of them. From that table come the V and J calls and clone size; the DNA was used to work out D and trimming. The data hold roughly 260,000 clones, with about nine tenths observed a single time.

Sequencing was carried out using peripheral blood. The gene calls are TRBV2 and TRBJ2-7, with 15 bases identical to TRBD2. The source is a man aged 40-49 years who had recovered from COVID-19. The CDR3 DNA reads TGTGCCAGCTCCGAGGATGGACTAGCGGGAGGGTTCTCCTACGAGCAGTACTTC. This sequence encodes CASSEDGLAGGFSYEQYF.